The 27 T cell receptor beta chains in this list originate from one sample, sequenced in a study of cytomegalovirus exposure and HLA in healthy donors. 60 Vbeta and 13 Jbeta primers were used in PCR. Profiling relied on immunoSEQ multiplex PCR, and the TCRdb table lists in-frame clones only, not all of them. Here the sample spans 55,000 to 70,000 clones, roughly 66% being singletons. Sequenced sample: PBMCs. These receptors came from a woman in her fifties or sixties in good health and CMV-seronegative.

This sequence joins TRBV25-1 and TRBJ2-7; the D is unclear. CDR3 length: 12 amino acids. Germline CDR1 MGHDK, CDR2 SYGVNS. Trimming took 2 bases from V and 2 from J, leaving 4 bases between them. The CDR3 nucleotides are TGTGCCAGCAGTGAACAGGCCTACGAGCAGTACTTC. Translated: CASSEQAYEQYF.

The CDR3, as DNA: TGCGCCAGCAGCCAAGGACAGGGGCGGACTGGGGCCAACGTCCTGACTTTC. It is translated as CASSQGQGRTGANVLTF. The chain recombines TRBV4-3 with TRBJ2-6; 8 bases match TRBD1. CDR1 LGHNA and CDR2 YSLEER come from the germline V gene. The CDR3 covers 17 residues. After removal of 1 base from V and 2 bases from J, the junction contained 4 bases not matched to a gene.

The J gene is TRBJ1-1, the V gene TRBV9; weak D call: TRBD1 (6 bases). This CDR3 spans 14 amino acids. Germline V CDR1 and CDR2: SGDLS, YYNGEE. V gave up 4 bases and J gave up 4 bases, with 14 bases separating them. CDR3: CASSFQTGVTEAFF. The CDR3 coding sequence is TGTGCCAGCAGCTTTCAGACAGGCGTCACTGAAGCTTTCTTT.

This clone was counted a single time. The V gene is TRBV29-1, the J gene TRBJ1-1; D remains unclear. Germline CDR1 and CDR2: SQVTM and ANQGSEA. V lost 3 bases and J lost 0, with 8 bases in between. The CDR3 extends over 13 amino acids. The CDR3 DNA is TGCAGCGTTGAGCGGCGAATGAACACTGAAGCTTTCTTT. It yields the protein CSVERRMNTEAFF. Together with reference TRBV29-1 and TRBJ1-1, the CDR3 gives the full variable domain: SAVISQKPSRDICQRGTSLTIQCQVDSQVTMMFWYRQQPGQSLTLIATANQGSEATYESGFVIDKFPISRPNLTFSTLTVSNMSPEDSSIYLCSVERRMNTEAFFGQGTRLTVV.

This clone has just a few counts. This rearrangement joins TRBV7-2 to TRBJ1-2, with D hard to call. V shed 1 base and J shed 0 bases, with 3 bases lying between them. The CDR3 loop spans 13 amino acids. Germline V lookup: CDR1 SGHTA, CDR2 FQGNSA. CDR3: CASSLDTNYGYTF. CDR3 bases: TGTGCCAGCAGCTTAGACACTAACTATGGCTACACCTTC.

This chain uses TRBV15 with TRBJ2-7; TRBD2 agrees at 10 bases. Per the germline V gene, CDR1 is LNHNV and CDR2 is YYDKDF (reference sequence). The J segment lost 0 bases and the V segment lost 3 bases, leaving 5 bases of the junction unmatched. The CDR3 is made up of 16 amino acids. The CDR3 bases are TGTGCCACCAGCAGGGATACTAGCGGGATCTCCTACGAGCAGTACTTC. This sequence encodes CATSRDTSGISYEQYF.

The chain recombines TRBV28 with TRBJ2-7, with D tentatively TRBD1 (7 bases). CDR3 length: 15 residues. Trimming cost V 5 bases and J 3 bases, with 17 bases left between them. CDR1 and CDR2 from the germline V gene are MDHEN and SYDVKM. The chain's CDR3 is CASSVGGQWGYEQYF. The CDR3 nucleotides are TGTGCCAGCAGTGTCGGGGGACAGTGGGGCTACGAGCAGTACTTC.

This chain links TRBV6-5 with TRBJ1-1; unclear D gene. V shed 2 bases and J shed 1 base, with 14 bases lying between them. CDR3 length: 16 amino acids. Germline-derived CDR1 and CDR2 are MNHEY and SVGAGI. The CDR3 loop is CASSYGTLTGNTEAFF. CDR3 nucleotides: TGTGCCAGCAGTTACGGTACCCTCACCGGGAACACTGAAGCTTTCTTT.

This rearrangement joins TRBV28 to TRBJ2-2; TRBD2 aligns across 13 bases. In germline, CDR1 is MDHEN, CDR2 SYDVKM. Trimming removed 4 bases from V and 6 bases from J; junction bases left unmatched: 8. CDR3 length: 17 residues. The CDR3: CASSSGAGLAGPGELFF. CDR3 nucleotides: TGTGCCAGCAGTTCAGGGGCGGGACTAGCGGGGCCCGGGGAGCTGTTTTTT.

The V call is TRBV5-6, the J call TRBJ1-4; D ambiguous. The CDR3 runs to 13 residues. Germline loops: CDR1 SGHDT, CDR2 YYEEEE. Trimming removed 0 bases at V and 7 bases at J, with 7 bases between. The CDR3 spells CASSLGIGEKLFF. Here the CDR3 DNA reads TGTGCCAGCAGCTTGGGTATCGGTGAAAAACTGTTTTTT.

The rearrangement links TRBV6-5 to TRBJ2-3; TRBD1 might be the D (6 bases). V lost 5 bases to trimming and J lost 1 base, with 13 bases between them. Germline CDR1 is MNHEY and CDR2 is SVGAGI. The CDR3 sequence is 15 residues long. CDR3 nucleotides: TGTGCCAGCAGTCCCCGGGACATTGGCACAGATACGCAGTATTTT. Protein: CASSPRDIGTDTQYF.

The sample holds one count of this clone. V gene TRBV5-1 combines with J gene TRBJ2-3; 8 bases match TRBD1. CDR1 SGHRS and CDR2 YFSETQ come from the germline V gene. Unmatched junction bases numbered 3, after V lost 0 bases and J lost 3 bases. The CDR3 sequence is 15 residues long. In DNA, the CDR3 is TGCGCCAGCAGCTTGGTCGACAGGGGTACAGATACGCAGTATTTT. Protein sequence: CASSLVDRGTDTQYF.

This CDR3 reads CASSPFVSGELFF. The CDR3 region has the DNA TGTGCCAGCAGCCCGTTCGTTAGCGGGGAGCTGTTTTTT. The chain joins TRBV9 to TRBJ2-2; D gene uncertain. CDR3 length: 13 amino acids. Per the germline V gene, CDR1 is SGDLS and CDR2 is YYNGEE. V was shortened by 4 bases and J by 7 bases, with 11 bases between the two germline ends. Full variable domain (rest looked up from reference TRBV9 and TRBJ2-2): DSGVTQTPKHLITATGQRVTLRCSPRSGDLSVYWYQQSLDQGLQFLIQYYNGEERAKGNILERFSAQQFPDLHSELNLSSLELGDSALYFCASSPFVSGELFFGEGSRLTVL.

The chain has TRBV9 and TRBJ2-7; D is possibly TRBD1 (5 bases). Trimming took off 0 bases at V and 6 bases at J, with 16 bases between the two ends. Looked up from germline, CDR1 is SGDLS and CDR2 is YYNGEE. The CDR3 spans 15 residues. The CDR3 is CASSVGLSGQSEQYF. The CDR3 DNA follows: TGTGCCAGCAGCGTAGGCCTCAGTGGACAATCCGAGCAGTACTTC.

The chain has TRBV19 and TRBJ2-6; 10 bases align to TRBD2. The CDR3 totals 18 residues. V lost 10 bases, J lost 2 bases, and 14 bases stayed unmatched. Germline-derived CDR1 and CDR2 are LNHDA and SQIVND (reference sequence). In DNA form, the CDR3 reads TGTGCCACCGGGAGTTGGACTAGCGGCCGTACTGGGGCCAACGTCCTGACTTTC. This sequence encodes CATGSWTSGRTGANVLTF.

Regarding this clone: Because the CDR3's place on the DNA is in doubt, the DNA is left out and the CDR3 is given as listed by TCRdb. The chain couples TRBV19 to TRBJ2-2; the DNA was not compared with TRBD2, the D call given in the table. Germline assignment: CDR1 LNHDA and CDR2 SQIVND (reference sequence). The CDR3 comprises 13 residues, both ends counted. The CDR3 loop is CASTFFGAGELFF.

The sample holds one count of this clone. J is TRBJ2-1 and V is TRBV6-5; TRBD2 matches 9 bases. The germline V gene has CDR1 MNHEY and CDR2 SVGAGI. CDR3 length equals 16 residues. After removal of 3 bases from V and 4 bases from J, the junction contained 7 bases not matched to a gene. The CDR3 DNA is TGTGCCAGCAGTTATATGCGGGAGGGCAATTACAATGAGCAGTTCTTC. Its translation: CASSYMREGNYNEQFF.

V gene TRBV5-1 combines with J gene TRBJ2-5, with D possibly being TRBD1 (5 bases). V gave up 0 bases and J gave up 9 bases, with 24 bases separating them. The CDR3 has 17 residues. Looked up from germline, CDR1 is SGHRS and CDR2 is YFSETQ. The CDR3 loop is CASSLGRFRWGPDPQYF. CDR3 sequence (DNA): TGCGCCAGCAGCTTGGGCCGATTCCGTTGGGGCCCCGATCCCCAGTACTTC.

The chain couples TRBV13 to TRBJ1-1; TRBD1 aligns across 7 bases. The CDR3 length is 16 residues. The ends lost 5 bases at V and 0 bases at J; junction bases unmatched: 9. Per germline, CDR1 PRHDT and CDR2 FYEKMQ (reference sequence). CDR3 DNA: TGTGCCAGCAGCGCGGGGACAGCGGGTTTGAACACTGAAGCTTTCTTT. Encoded protein: CASSAGTAGLNTEAFF.

The genes are TRBV27 and TRBJ2-1; 7 bases are shared with TRBD1. Germline CDR1 MNHEY, CDR2 SMNVEV (reference sequence). Trimming took 6 bases from V and 8 from J; bases not matched to a gene: 13. The CDR3 has 15 amino acids. The CDR3 loop reads CASRTGSAGWDEQFF. The CDR3 nucleotides are TGTGCCAGCAGGACAGGGTCGGCAGGGTGGGATGAGCAGTTCTTC.

This sequence joins TRBV6-5 and TRBJ2-7, with 10 nucleotides matching TRBD1. Unmatched junction bases numbered 6, after V lost 5 bases and J lost 5 bases. The CDR3 contains 14 residues. Germline V gene lookup returns CDR1 MNHEY and CDR2 SVGAGI. The CDR3 region has the DNA TGTGCCAGCAGTCTAGGTGGGACAGGGGACGAGCAGTACTTC. The encoded protein is CASSLGGTGDEQYF.

This clone has more than one count but fewer than ten. The chain carries TRBV5-5 and TRBJ2-1, with D possibly TRBD1 on 6 matching bases. V lost 2 bases, J lost 1 base, and 10 bases lay in between. There are 15 residues in the CDR3. Germline V gene lookup returns CDR1 SGHKS and CDR2 YYEKEE (reference sequence). The CDR3 nucleotides read TGTGCCAGCAGCTTTGTCACAGGGTCCTACAATGAGCAGTTCTTC. Amino acids: CASSFVTGSYNEQFF. The entire variable domain, with the rest obtained from reference TRBV5-5 and TRBJ2-1, is as follows: DAGVTQSPTHLIKTRGQQVTLRCSPISGHKSVSWYQQVLGQGPQFIFQYYEKEERGRGNFPDRFSARQFPNYSSELNVNALLLGDSALYLCASSFVTGSYNEQFFGPGTRLTVL.

The sample holds a few counts of this clone. The genes are TRBV6-5 and TRBJ2-3, with TRBD2 as a possible D gene (6 bases). V was trimmed by 4 bases and J by 5 bases, leaving 13 bases between them. The CDR3 totals 14 residues. Per germline, CDR1 MNHEY and CDR2 SVGAGI. The chain's CDR3 is CASSSVGGGDTQYF. Here the CDR3 DNA reads TGTGCCAGCAGTTCCGTCGGGGGTGGAGATACGCAGTATTTT.

This clone has more than one count but fewer than ten. The chain combines TRBV15 with TRBJ2-7; 11 nucleotides agree with TRBD1. The length of the CDR3 is 16 residues. CDR1 is LNHNV, CDR2 YYDKDF, per germline (reference sequence). The J segment lost 3 bases and the V segment lost 2 bases, leaving 6 bases of the junction unmatched. DNA of the CDR3: TGTGCCACCAGCAGAATCGGGACAGGGGGAATCTACGAGCAGTACTTC. It specifies CATSRIGTGGIYEQYF. Looking up the rest from reference TRBV15 and TRBJ2-7 gives the full variable domain: DAMVIQNPRYQVTQFGKPVTLSCSQTLNHNVMYWYQQKSSQAPKLLFHYYDKDFNNEADTPDNFQSRRPNTSFCFLDIRSPGLGDTAMYLCATSRIGTGGIYEQYFGPGTRLTVT.

This chain joins TRBV30 and TRBJ2-3; tentatively, D is TRBD1 (5 bases). Trimming left V 0 bases short and J 4 bases short, with 8 bases between. Germline V CDR1 and CDR2: GTSNPN, SVGIG (reference sequence). The CDR3 covers 13 residues. The CDR3: CAWSVKGSDTQYF. CDR3 bases: TGTGCCTGGAGTGTAAAGGGGTCAGATACGCAGTATTTT.

This clone was found once. The CDR3 protein is CATSYRVFYGYTF. CDR3 bases: TGTGCCACCAGCTACCGGGTCTTTTATGGCTACACCTTC. The V gene is TRBV15, the J gene TRBJ1-2, with D hard to call. V was cut by 5 bases and J by 5 bases, with 12 bases left in between. The CDR3 length is 13 residues. Germline assignment: CDR1 LNHNV and CDR2 YYDKDF (reference sequence).

Concerning this clone: At the DNA level, this CDR3 is encoded by other sequences in the same sample as well. This chain joins TRBV6-5 and TRBJ2-7, with TRBD2 matching over 7 bases. V lost 1 base and J lost 6; bases outside the gene matches: 3. In germline, CDR1 is MNHEY, CDR2 SVGAGI. This CDR3 comprises 13 residues. The CDR3 DNA is TGTGCCAGCAGTTACTTAACGGGAGGCGAGCAGTACTTC. This gives the protein CASSYLTGGEQYF.